The 12 T cell receptor beta chains reported below all come from one sample, sequenced in a study of T cell clonality in common variable immunodeficiency (dated by TCRdb to the mid-2010s). What the study reported, not specific to this receptor: Fewer deletions and N-nucleotide insertions were reportedly observed in CVID TCRbeta sequences, and highly modified clones with 13 or more V deletions were reportedly absent from CVID TCRbeta sequences.

Their antigens are not known. The library came from the immunoSEQ multiplex PCR assay. TCRdb provides this immuneACCESS table in a form limited to in-frame rearrangements. Some clones are lacking; in checked studies, under half of them reflect an unresolved V gene, and why the rest are absent is not known. In this sample, 15,000 to 25,000 clones appear, none counted once only. The ten largest clonotypes hold under 25% of the sample. Sequenced material: peripheral blood mononuclear cells. Receptor source: a human donor with common variable immunodeficiency.

As for this clone: The sequenced fragment ends 3 residues before the CDR3 boundary, so the rest is inferred from the germline J gene. The chain carries TRBV6-1 and TRBJ2-7; perhaps TRBD2 as D (6 bases). Germline V lookup: CDR1 MNHNS, CDR2 SASEGT. The V and J ends lost 4 bases and 6 bases respectively, with 16 bases between them. The CDR3 runs 14 residues. This CDR3 is CASSALGGGIEQYF. The CDR3 bases that were read are TGTGCCAGCAGTGCCCTGGGGGGAGGAATCGAG.

This clone appeared a few times. The read halts 3 residues ahead of the CDR3 end, with the missing end drawn from the germline J gene. The gene calls are TRBV6-2 or TRBV6-3 and TRBJ2-1; D is undetermined. This CDR3 is built from 13 residues. The V and J ends lost 6 bases and 5 bases respectively, with 11 bases between them. CDR1 and CDR2 (germline): MNHEY, SVGEGT. The sequenced part of the CDR3 DNA is TGTGCCAGCAGCTACCCACTAAACAATGAG. Translation: CASSYPLNNE. From start to end, the CDR3 is CASSYPLNNEQFF.

Worth noting for this clone: The read comes to an end 3 residues before the CDR3 does, leaving the germline J gene to fill in the end. This chain connects TRBV18 to TRBJ2-7; D is ambiguous. CDR1 is KGHSH, CDR2 LQKENI, per germline. This CDR3 comprises 15 residues. Trimming stripped 3 bases from V and 3 bases from J, with 15 bases between. The CDR3 sequence: CASSPASQNIYEQYF. Partial CDR3 DNA: TGTGCCAGCTCACCCGCAAGTCAGAATATCTACGAG.

A note on this clone: The sequenced fragment ends 3 residues before the CDR3 boundary, so the rest is inferred from the germline J gene. The gene calls are TRBV7-9 and TRBJ1-5; D gene uncertain. CDR1 SEHNR and CDR2 FQNEAQ come from the germline V gene (reference sequence). The CDR3 spans 11 residues. V gave up 1 base and J gave up 9 bases, with 4 bases separating them. CDR3 bases read: TGTGCCAGCAGCTTAGACGGGCCC. Translated: CASSLDGP. From start to end, the CDR3 is CASSLDGPQHF.

This clone was detected only a few times. The read is 3 residues too short to cover the CDR3 end, so that end is filled in from the germline J gene. The V call is TRBV7-2, the J call TRBJ1-2, with no clear D. CDR1 and CDR2 from the germline V gene are SGHTA and FQGNSA. The V and J ends lost 4 bases and 2 bases respectively, with 14 bases between them. The CDR3 has 15 amino acids. The sequenced part of the CDR3 DNA is TGTGCCAGCAGCTCCAACAGTTTCCTCAACTATGGC. It encodes CASSSNSFLNYG. The entire CDR3 protein is CASSSNSFLNYGYTF.

This clone showed up just a few times. The CDR3 end is not reached by the read, which stops 3 residues before it; the germline J gene fills it in. The chain couples TRBV6-2 or TRBV6-3 to TRBJ2-1; 9 nucleotides line up with TRBD1. Germline V gene data show CDR1 as MNHEY and CDR2 as SVGEGT. With 1 base clipped from V and 4 bases from J, the junction kept 5 bases outside the gene matches. The CDR3 totals 16 residues. The CDR3 here is CASSYWGTGTYNEQFF. The DNA read from the CDR3 is TGTGCCAGCAGTTACTGGGGGACAGGGACTTACAATGAG.

This clone was detected a few times. Read coverage stops 3 residues before the CDR3 terminus; the germline J gene supplies the remainder. The chain has TRBV7-2 and TRBJ2-7; D is ambiguous. The CDR3 consists of 13 residues. Germline loops: CDR1 SGHTA, CDR2 FQGNSA. V was trimmed by 5 bases and J by 4 bases, leaving 12 bases between them. The sequenced CDR3 bases are TGTGCCAGCAGCGTAGTCTCCGGGTACGAG. Its protein is CASSVVSGYE. The whole CDR3 sequence is CASSVVSGYEQYF.

Turning to this clone: The CDR3 goes on 3 residues after the read ends, and that part is filled in from the germline J gene. J is TRBJ1-5 and V is TRBV29-1, with 8 bases that match TRBD1. Trimming cost V 6 bases and J 4 bases; bases outside gene matches: 2. The CDR3 is 12 residues long. Germline lookup yields CDR1 SQVTM and CDR2 ANQGSEA. The CDR3 bases that were read are TGCAGCGTACAGGGGGGTAATCAGCCC. It specifies CSVQGGNQP. The entire CDR3 is CSVQGGNQPQHF.

This clone has only a few counts. The missing CDR3 end, 3 residues past where the read stops, is filled in from the germline J gene. The chain links TRBV7-2 to TRBJ1-3; no reliable D call. CDR3 length: 14 amino acids. Trimming shortened V by 0 bases and J by 8 bases, and 11 bases separated the two germline ends. Germline assignment: CDR1 SGHTA and CDR2 FQGNSA. Incomplete CDR3 DNA: TGTGCCAGCAGCTTAGCCGGGTACCAACACACC. It translates to CASSLAGYQHT. From start to end, the CDR3 is CASSLAGYQHTIYF. Complete variable domain (other parts from reference TRBV7-2 and TRBJ1-3): GAGVSQSPSNKVTEKGKDVELRCDPISGHTALYWYRQSLGQGLEFLIYFQGNSAPDKSGLPSDRFSAERTGGSVSTLTIQRTQQEDSAVYLCASSLAGYQHTIYFGEGSWLTVV.

This clone occurred a few times. The read terminates 3 residues ahead of where the CDR3 ends, so the germline J gene completes it. The chain links TRBV11-2 to TRBJ2-3; the match to TRBD1 covers 7 bases. Germline CDR1 is SGHAT and CDR2 is FQNNGV. The CDR3 has 14 residues. The CDR3 DNA, read in part, is TGTGCCAGCAGCTTAAATGGGCTAACAGGGGCG. Residues: CASSLNGLTGA. The CDR3 in full is CASSLNGLTGAQYF.

This clone was counted at least ten times. The CDR3 spells CASSLPRGPQHF. The DNA read from the CDR3 is TGTGCCAGCAGTCTCCCAAGGGGGCCC. The chain has TRBV28 and TRBJ1-5, with a weak D call TRBD1 (5 bases). The read gets to within 3 residues of the CDR3 end, and the germline J gene fills in the rest. Germline CDR1 reads MDHEN; CDR2 reads SYDVKM. Trimming stripped 5 bases from V and 9 bases from J, with 11 bases between. This CDR3 spans 12 amino acids.

Note on this clone: The read terminates 3 residues ahead of where the CDR3 ends, so the germline J gene completes it. J is TRBJ1-2 and V is TRBV5-1; weak D call: TRBD1 (5 bases). Germline CDR1 is SGHRS and CDR2 is YFSETQ. The V gene lost 7 bases and the J gene lost 7 bases, with 8 bases spanning the gap. This CDR3 is 10 amino acids long. CDR3 residues: CASQGTGYTF. The CDR3 DNA, read in part, is TGCGCCAGCCAGGGAACTGGC.